This TCR beta chain was sequenced during a study of shared clonotypes between healthy human individuals. Comments on this clone: Its antigen is unidentified.

Regarding the study as a whole: The sharing of 5% to 5.5% of naive CD4 clonotypes was seen across a handful of donors. Measured sharing among donors was expected to vary with sequencing depth. Limited genetic and exposure-history diversity came from having few donors.

Original handling: Junction-only sequences produced by ImmunoSEQ had no quality scores, so filtering differed. Produced via immunoSEQ multiplex PCR; TCRdb's table is partial and in-frame only. Clone size and the V and J calls come from that table; the DNA yielded D and trimming. The sample records 2 million to 3 million clones, 80% to 95% being singletons. The source material was naive CD4+ T cells from PBMCs. Noted subset: CD45RA+ positively selected. The sequence derives from a man between 18 and 29 years old in good health. Some clones in this sample may be carry-over from other donors' samples.

The CDR3 is CASSLEGPQEKQYF. CDR3 nucleotide sequence: TGTGCCAGCAGCTTAGAGGGGCCCCAGGAGAAGCAGTATTTT. The V gene is TRBV7-9, the J gene TRBJ2-3; D may be TRBD1 (5 bases). The germline V gene has CDR1 SEHNR and CDR2 FQNEAQ (reference sequence). V was clipped by 1 base and J by 11 bases, with 16 bases between them. The length of the CDR3 is 14 residues.